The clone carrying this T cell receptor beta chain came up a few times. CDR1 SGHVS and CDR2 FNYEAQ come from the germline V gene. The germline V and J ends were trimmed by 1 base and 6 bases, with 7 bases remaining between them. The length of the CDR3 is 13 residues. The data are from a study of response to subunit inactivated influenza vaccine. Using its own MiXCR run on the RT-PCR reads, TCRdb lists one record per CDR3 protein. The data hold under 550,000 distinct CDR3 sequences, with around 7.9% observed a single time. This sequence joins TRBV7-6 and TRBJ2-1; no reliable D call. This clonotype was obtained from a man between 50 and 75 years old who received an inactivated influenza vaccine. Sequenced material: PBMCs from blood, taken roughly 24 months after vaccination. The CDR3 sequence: CASSLEGFNEQFF. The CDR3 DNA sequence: TGTGCCAGCAGCTTAGAAGGCTTCAATGAGCAGTTCTTC.